Listed below are T cell receptor beta chains from one sample, sequenced in a study of control samples from healthy donors and cancer patients. The protocol was immunoSEQ multiplex PCR, while the TCRdb copy is restricted to in-frame clones and leaves out a portion. The sample yields roughly 140,000 clones, roughly 90% seen once. Input material: blood. The source of these receptors is a young man in good health. CDR3s include the opening cysteine and the closing phenylalanine or tryptophan. The order of the fields is J gene, D gene, clone size, V gene, CDR3 DNA, CDR3 protein. The D gene is left open where the match is weak. Only some rows state a clone size, as once, few, many or a class for expanded clones.

j_call: TRBJ2-5; d_call: NA; clone_size: NA; v_call: TRBV7-9; cdr3_nt: TGTGCCAGCAGCTTAGGGCCGGGGGCGCGGGAGACCCAGTACTTC; cdr3_aa: CASSLGPGARETQYF
j_call: TRBJ2-7; d_call: NA; clone_size: NA; v_call: TRBV11-3; cdr3_nt: TGTGCCAGCAGCTTAGCAGTAAACTACGAGCAGTACTTC; cdr3_aa: CASSLAVNYEQYF
j_call: TRBJ1-5; d_call: NA; clone_size: once; v_call: TRBV15; cdr3_nt: TGTGCCACCAGGGACAGCGGCAATCAGCCCCAGCATTTT; cdr3_aa: CATRDSGNQPQHF
j_call: TRBJ1-2; d_call: TRBD1; clone_size: NA; v_call: TRBV5-4; cdr3_nt: TGTGCCAGCAGCTTGGGGGGGACCGGGACAGGGGAAGGAAACTATGGCTACACCTTC; cdr3_aa: CASSLGGTGTGEGNYGYTF
j_call: TRBJ2-7; d_call: NA; clone_size: NA; v_call: TRBV25-1; cdr3_nt: TGTGCCAGCAGTGAATGGAAGTTCGAGGTGTCCGAGCAGTACTTC; cdr3_aa: CASSEWKFEVSEQYF
j_call: TRBJ1-5; d_call: NA; clone_size: NA; v_call: TRBV5-1; cdr3_nt: TGCGCCAGCAGCTTGGTTGGGGATAGCAATCAGCCCCAGCATTTT; cdr3_aa: CASSLVGDSNQPQHF
j_call: TRBJ2-2; d_call: TRBD1; clone_size: NA; v_call: TRBV6-6; cdr3_nt: TGTGCCAGCAGTTACGACAGGGGGCAGGGCGGGGAGCTGTTTTTT; cdr3_aa: CASSYDRGQGGELFF
j_call: TRBJ2-4; d_call: NA; clone_size: NA; v_call: TRBV15; cdr3_nt: TGTGCCACCAGCAGAGGGTGGGTGGGGACTGGTGCCAAAAACATTCAGTACTTC; cdr3_aa: CATSRGWVGTGAKNIQYF
j_call: TRBJ2-2; d_call: TRBD2; clone_size: NA; v_call: TRBV7-8; cdr3_nt: TGTGCCAGCAGCTTATGGCTAGCGGCGAACACCGGGGAGCTGTTTTTT; cdr3_aa: CASSLWLAANTGELFF
j_call: TRBJ1-1; d_call: NA; clone_size: NA; v_call: TRBV5-8; cdr3_nt: TGTGCCAGCAGCCGGTGGGCCACTGAAGCTTTCTTT; cdr3_aa: CASSRWATEAFF
j_call: TRBJ1-1; d_call: NA; clone_size: NA; v_call: TRBV6-2/TRBV6-3; cdr3_nt: TGTGCCAGCAGTAGGGACGTGCGGTACACTGAAGCTTTCTTT; cdr3_aa: CASSRDVRYTEAFF
j_call: TRBJ2-7; d_call: TRBD1; clone_size: NA; v_call: TRBV11-2; cdr3_nt: TGTGCCAGCAGCTATACCCGGGACAGGGTCGTCCACGAGCAGTACTTC; cdr3_aa: CASSYTRDRVVHEQYF
j_call: TRBJ2-3; d_call: TRBD2; clone_size: NA; v_call: TRBV19; cdr3_nt: TGTGCCAGTAGTATCCGAATGACTAGCGGGGTCACAGATACGCAGTATTTT; cdr3_aa: CASSIRMTSGVTDTQYF
j_call: TRBJ1-3; d_call: TRBD1; clone_size: few; v_call: TRBV9; cdr3_nt: TGTGCCAGCAGCTCCCAGAGGGGGCAGGGGGCTCCTGGAAACACCATATATTTT; cdr3_aa: CASSSQRGQGAPGNTIYF
j_call: TRBJ2-1; d_call: TRBD2; clone_size: NA; v_call: TRBV20-1; cdr3_nt: TGCAGTGCTAGTCTAGCGGAGTACAATGAGCAGTTCTTC; cdr3_aa: CSASLAEYNEQFF
j_call: TRBJ2-1; d_call: TRBD2; clone_size: NA; v_call: TRBV5-1; cdr3_nt: TGCGCCAGCAGCGGGGTTCCGGGACTAGCGGGTAATGAGCAGTTCTTC; cdr3_aa: CASSGVPGLAGNEQFF
j_call: TRBJ1-6; d_call: NA; clone_size: NA; v_call: TRBV11-2; cdr3_nt: TGTGCCAGCAGCTTAGATCGTTGGGATAATAATTCACCCCTCCACTTT; cdr3_aa: CASSLDRWDNNSPLHF
j_call: TRBJ2-5; d_call: TRBD2; clone_size: NA; v_call: TRBV3-1/TRBV3-2; cdr3_nt: TGTGCCAGCAGCCAAGGTATACTAGCGGCCGTCCAAGAGACCCAGTACTTC; cdr3_aa: CASSQGILAAVQETQYF
j_call: TRBJ2-2; d_call: TRBD2; clone_size: NA; v_call: TRBV6-5; cdr3_nt: TGTGCCAGCACTTTGACTAGCGGGGTCACCGGGGAGCTGTTTTTT; cdr3_aa: CASTLTSGVTGELFF
j_call: TRBJ2-5; d_call: TRBD2; clone_size: NA; v_call: TRBV2; cdr3_nt: TGTGCCAGCAGTCAAGGACTAGCGGCTTTTGAGACCCAGTACTTC; cdr3_aa: CASSQGLAAFETQYF
j_call: TRBJ2-3; d_call: NA; clone_size: NA; v_call: TRBV6-4; cdr3_nt: TGTGCCAGCAGTGACCATGGCACAGATACGCAGTATTTT; cdr3_aa: CASSDHGTDTQYF
j_call: TRBJ1-3; d_call: TRBD1; clone_size: NA; v_call: TRBV28; cdr3_nt: TGTGCCAGCAGTTCCGGGACAGGTCTCGCCACCATATATTTT; cdr3_aa: CASSSGTGLATIYF
j_call: TRBJ1-3; d_call: TRBD1; clone_size: NA; v_call: TRBV3-1/TRBV3-2; cdr3_nt: TGTGCCAGCAGCCCCCGACAGGGGGCGAGAAGTAGAAACACCATATATTTT; cdr3_aa: CASSPRQGARSRNTIYF
j_call: TRBJ1-3; d_call: NA; clone_size: medium-sized; v_call: TRBV2; cdr3_nt: TGTGCCAGCAGGGCCGACAGGAACTCTGGAAACACCATATATTTT; cdr3_aa: CASRADRNSGNTIYF
j_call: TRBJ2-5; d_call: NA; clone_size: NA; v_call: TRBV14; cdr3_nt: TGTGCCAGCAGCCAAGAATTAGCAAGAAGAGAGACCCAGTACTTC; cdr3_aa: CASSQELARRETQYF
j_call: TRBJ2-5; d_call: NA; clone_size: NA; v_call: TRBV20-1; cdr3_nt: TGCAGTGCTAGCTCGAAAGAGACCCAGTACTTC; cdr3_aa: CSASSKETQYF
j_call: TRBJ1-2; d_call: TRBD1; clone_size: once; v_call: TRBV5-1; cdr3_nt: TGCGCCAGCAGCCCGAGGGGACAGGGATTTGGCTACACCTTC; cdr3_aa: CASSPRGQGFGYTF
j_call: TRBJ2-7; d_call: NA; clone_size: NA; v_call: TRBV5-1; cdr3_nt: TGCGCCAGCAGCTTGGACGGCTACGAGCAGTACTTC; cdr3_aa: CASSLDGYEQYF
j_call: TRBJ2-5; d_call: NA; clone_size: NA; v_call: TRBV9; cdr3_nt: TGTGCCAGCAGCGTAGATTCGATGCGGGCAGAGACCCAGTACTTC; cdr3_aa: CASSVDSMRAETQYF
j_call: TRBJ2-5; d_call: NA; clone_size: NA; v_call: TRBV29-1; cdr3_nt: TGCAGCGTCTCGTCCTCGTCGACCCGGCCGGATGTAAAAGAAGAGACCCAGTACTTC; cdr3_aa: CSVSSSSTRPDVKEETQYF
j_call: TRBJ2-7; d_call: TRBD2; clone_size: NA; v_call: TRBV5-1; cdr3_nt: TGCGCCAGCAGCTCCGAGCTAGCGGGAGGCTACGAGCAGTACTTC; cdr3_aa: CASSSELAGGYEQYF
j_call: TRBJ1-6; d_call: TRBD1; clone_size: NA; v_call: TRBV7-9; cdr3_nt: TGTGCCAGCAGGGCGACAGGGGGGAATTCACCCCTCCACTTT; cdr3_aa: CASRATGGNSPLHF
j_call: TRBJ2-2; d_call: TRBD2; clone_size: NA; v_call: TRBV6-5; cdr3_nt: TGTGCCAGCCGCCTTAGCGGGACGAACACCGGGGAGCTGTTTTTT; cdr3_aa: CASRLSGTNTGELFF
j_call: TRBJ1-5; d_call: NA; clone_size: NA; v_call: TRBV24-1; cdr3_nt: TGTGCCACCCGGGACCGGGGGGTGGATCAGCCCCAGCATTTT; cdr3_aa: CATRDRGVDQPQHF
j_call: TRBJ2-7; d_call: NA; clone_size: once; v_call: TRBV9; cdr3_nt: TGTGCCAGCAGCCCCTGGGGGGGGCCCTCCTACGAGCAGTACTTC; cdr3_aa: CASSPWGGPSYEQYF
j_call: TRBJ1-3; d_call: NA; clone_size: NA; v_call: TRBV6-6; cdr3_nt: TGTGCCAGCACCGGTGGAAACACCATATATTTT; cdr3_aa: CASTGGNTIYF
j_call: TRBJ2-7; d_call: NA; clone_size: NA; v_call: TRBV9; cdr3_nt: TGTGCCAGCAGCGTAGACTGGCGGAACTACGAGCAGTACTTC; cdr3_aa: CASSVDWRNYEQYF
j_call: TRBJ2-2; d_call: TRBD1; clone_size: NA; v_call: TRBV6-5; cdr3_nt: TGTGCCAGCAGCGGGACAGGGAACACCGGGGAGCTGTTTTTT; cdr3_aa: CASSGTGNTGELFF
j_call: TRBJ2-1; d_call: TRBD2; clone_size: NA; v_call: TRBV9; cdr3_nt: TGTGCCAGCACAACCGGGACTACCTACAATGAGCAGTTCTTC; cdr3_aa: CASTTGTTYNEQFF
j_call: TRBJ1-2; d_call: NA; clone_size: NA; v_call: TRBV10-3; cdr3_nt: TGTGCCATCAGTACCCTGGGAGGTGGCTACACCTTC; cdr3_aa: CAISTLGGGYTF
j_call: TRBJ2-7; d_call: TRBD2; clone_size: many; v_call: TRBV4-3; cdr3_nt: TGCGCCAGCAGAGAGGGACTAGGGACCTACGAGCAGTACTTC; cdr3_aa: CASREGLGTYEQYF
j_call: TRBJ2-6; d_call: NA; clone_size: few; v_call: TRBV4-2; cdr3_nt: TGTGCCAGCAGCCAAGAATCTGGGGCTGGGGCCAACGTCCTGACTTTC; cdr3_aa: CASSQESGAGANVLTF
j_call: TRBJ1-4; d_call: NA; clone_size: NA; v_call: TRBV3-1/TRBV3-2; cdr3_nt: TGTGCCAGCAGCCAAGCCCGGACCGCAAAACTGTTTTTT; cdr3_aa: CASSQARTAKLFF
j_call: TRBJ2-5; d_call: NA; clone_size: NA; v_call: TRBV5-4; cdr3_nt: TGTGCCAGCAGCTCCCGCCGCGGATCAATTGAGACCCAGTACTTC; cdr3_aa: CASSSRRGSIETQYF
j_call: TRBJ1-2; d_call: NA; clone_size: NA; v_call: TRBV27; cdr3_nt: TGTGCCAGCAGTCCTGGGACGGGCCTTGGGTATGGCTACACCTTC; cdr3_aa: CASSPGTGLGYGYTF
j_call: TRBJ2-2; d_call: TRBD1; clone_size: NA; v_call: TRBV30; cdr3_nt: TGTGCCTGGAGTGTACGGGACAGGGGATACACCGGGGAGCTGTTTTTT; cdr3_aa: CAWSVRDRGYTGELFF
j_call: TRBJ1-1; d_call: NA; clone_size: NA; v_call: TRBV6-5; cdr3_nt: TGTGCCAGCAGCCGACAGGTACTTGGGACAGCTTTCTTT; cdr3_aa: CASSRQVLGTAFF